Following are 17 T cell receptor beta chains from one sample sequenced in a study of cytomegalovirus exposure and HLA in healthy donors. Primers for the PCR totalled 60 Vbeta and 13 Jbeta. Sequencing used immunoSEQ multiplex PCR; TCRdb keeps in-frame clones, though not all of them. The table shows some 150,000 clones, with 80% occurring only once. The sample consisted of PBMCs. The source of these receptors is a man between 18 and 29 years old in good health and CMV-seropositive.

This chain links TRBV15 with TRBJ1-5, with D maybe TRBD1 (5 bases). The germline V gene has CDR1 LNHNV and CDR2 YYDKDF (reference sequence). The V end lost 8 bases, the J end lost 2 bases, and 13 bases lay between the germline ends. This CDR3 contains 14 residues. DNA of the CDR3: TGTGCCACCCGCGGCAGGGTAGGCAATCAGCCCCAGCATTTT. Protein sequence: CATRGRVGNQPQHF.

This clone was counted once. V usage is TRBV28 and J usage is TRBJ2-3; D is perhaps TRBD2 (5 bases). V dropped 5 bases and J dropped 2 bases, with 14 bases sitting between them. From germline, CDR1 is MDHEN and CDR2 SYDVKM. The CDR3 loop spans 15 amino acids. The CDR3 DNA reads as TGTGCCAGCAGTCTACGAACGGGGTACACAGATACGCAGTATTTT. Its protein is CASSLRTGYTDTQYF. Together with reference TRBV28 and TRBJ2-3, the CDR3 gives the full variable domain: DVKVTQSSRYLVKRTGEKVFLECVQDMDHENMFWYRQDPGLGLRLIYFSYDVKMKEKGDIPEGYSVSREKKERFSLILESASTNQTSMYLCASSLRTGYTDTQYFGPGTRLTVL.

This chain uses TRBV4-1 with TRBJ2-5, with D maybe TRBD2 (5 bases). CDR1 is MGHRA, CDR2 YSYEKL, per germline. V lost 1 base and J 3 bases, leaving 6 bases between the germline ends. The CDR3 runs 13 residues. The CDR3 nucleotides are TGCGCCAGCAGCCAAGCGGGGAAAGAGACCCAGTACTTC. This encodes CASSQAGKETQYF.

The chain is built from TRBV19 and TRBJ1-5; D may be TRBD1 (6 bases). V dropped 9 bases and J dropped 0 bases, with 15 bases sitting between them. This CDR3 spans 15 amino acids. From germline, CDR1 is LNHDA and CDR2 SQIVND (reference sequence). The CDR3 is CASNTGSHSNQPQHF. For the CDR3, the DNA is TGTGCCAGCAATACAGGGAGTCATAGCAATCAGCCCCAGCATTTT.

The genes are TRBV5-1 and TRBJ2-7; D is undetermined. The CDR3 spans 14 residues. The ends were cut back, 0 bases at V and 3 bases at J, with 10 bases in the middle. From germline, CDR1 is SGHRS and CDR2 YFSETQ. The CDR3 DNA reads as TGCGCCAGCAGCTTGGTAGCTAGTAACTACGAGCAGTACTTC. It specifies CASSLVASNYEQYF.

The chain employs TRBV5-8 and TRBJ2-3, with TRBD2 as a possible D gene (6 bases). The CDR3 has 12 residues. CDR1 is SGHTS, CDR2 YDEGEE, per germline. V was shortened by 4 bases and J by 6 bases, with 9 bases between the two germline ends. The CDR3 coding sequence is TGTGCCAGCAGCCCCCGGGGGGATACGCAGTATTTT. Its translation: CASSPRGDTQYF.

The chain couples TRBV7-8 to TRBJ2-3; possibly TRBD2 for D (7 bases). This CDR3 is built from 16 residues. Germline CDR1 and CDR2: SGHVS and FQNEAQ. V lost 1 base to trimming and J lost 4 bases, with 15 bases between them. CDR3 DNA sequence: TGTGCCAGCAGCTTAGGATGGGGGGGGCAGTCAGATACGCAGTATTTT. Translation gives CASSLGWGGQSDTQYF.

This chain links TRBV6-5 with TRBJ1-3, with TRBD1 as a possible D gene (5 bases). The V gene's germline CDR1 is MNHEY and CDR2 SVGAGI. The ends were cut back, 6 bases at V and 2 bases at J, with 14 bases in the middle. The length of the CDR3 is 15 residues. The CDR3 nucleotides are TGTGCCAGCAGGGAGGGGCCGGGAACTGGAAACACCATATATTTT. Its translation: CASREGPGTGNTIYF.

CDR3 amino acids: CSVESGLAGGRETQYF. CDR3 in DNA: TGCAGCGTTGAATCGGGACTAGCGGGAGGACGTGAGACCCAGTACTTC. The chain carries TRBV29-1 and TRBJ2-5; 15 bases fit TRBD2. Germline V lookup: CDR1 SQVTM, CDR2 ANQGSEA. With 2 bases clipped from V and 5 bases from J, the junction kept 6 bases outside the gene matches. The CDR3 loop spans 16 amino acids.

The CDR3 DNA reads as TGTGCCAGCAGCACGACAGAAAGGGACACCGGGGAGCTGTTTTTT. It translates to CASSTTERDTGELFF. The rearrangement joins TRBV7-9 to TRBJ2-2; a weak D match, TRBD1 (5 bases). The CDR3 runs 15 residues. Germline CDR1 reads SEHNR; CDR2 reads FQNEAQ (reference sequence). The ends were cut back, 5 bases at V and 3 bases at J, with 13 bases in the middle.

The chain employs TRBV5-4 and TRBJ1-2, with 7 nucleotides matching TRBD1. The length of the CDR3 is 14 residues. The J segment lost 1 base and the V segment lost 5 bases, leaving 5 bases of the junction unmatched. Germline loops: CDR1 SGHNT, CDR2 YYREEE (reference sequence). The CDR3 reads CASSNRGGNYGYTF. CDR3 bases: TGTGCCAGCAGTAACAGGGGAGGTAACTATGGCTACACCTTC.

The V and J genes are TRBV7-3 and TRBJ1-1, with D perhaps TRBD1 (6 bases). CDR3 length equals 14 residues. Trimming removed 2 bases from V and 5 bases from J, with 12 bases in between. Germline lookup yields CDR1 SGHTA and CDR2 FQGTGA. This CDR3 is CASSLLSGVTEAFF. CDR3 in DNA: TGTGCCAGCAGCTTATTGTCAGGGGTTACTGAAGCTTTCTTT.

In DNA, the CDR3 is TGTGCTAGTGGCGGGACTAGCGGGTCCTACGAGCAGTACTTC. Protein: CASGGTSGSYEQYF. The chain uses TRBV12-5 and TRBJ2-7, with 12 bases lining up with TRBD2. Germline trimming cut 6 bases from V and 1 base from J; bases unmatched to any gene: 1. The germline CDR1 and CDR2 sequences are LGHNT and FRNRAP. The CDR3 is 14 amino acids. The full variable domain, with the rest looked up from reference TRBV12-5 and TRBJ2-7, is DARVTQTPRHKVTEMGQEVTMRCQPILGHNTVFWYRQTMMQGLELLAYFRNRAPLDDSGMPKDRFSAEMPDATLATLKIQPSEPRDSAVYFCASGGTSGSYEQYFGPGTRLTVT.

The gene calls are TRBV10-3 and TRBJ2-3; 9 nucleotides match TRBD2. V lost 0 bases to trimming and J lost 3 bases; unmatched junction nucleotides: 7. The length of the CDR3 is 17 residues. CDR1 ENHRY and CDR2 SYGVKD come from the germline V gene. For the CDR3, the DNA is TGTGCCATCAGTGAGTCCCGGCGGGGGGGCCCGACAGATACGCAGTATTTT. Translated, it gives CAISESRRGGPTDTQYF.

This clone was counted a single time. The chain employs TRBV19 and TRBJ2-5; tentatively, D is TRBD2 (6 bases). CDR1 and CDR2 from the germline V gene are LNHDA and SQIVND (reference sequence). V was clipped by 5 bases and J by 4 bases, with 8 bases between them. The CDR3 consists of 12 residues. The CDR3 nucleotides are TGTGCCAGTAGTCCCGGGGGAGAGACCCAGTACTTC. This translates into CASSPGGETQYF.

The chain joins TRBV19 to TRBJ1-5; 8 bases line up with TRBD1. This CDR3 region has 15 residues. J lost 6 bases, V lost 6 bases, and 10 bases had no gene match. Germline values: CDR1 LNHDA, CDR2 SQIVND (reference sequence). CDR3 protein: CASRATGAVGQPQHF. The CDR3 DNA reads as TGTGCCAGTAGAGCGACAGGGGCTGTTGGTCAGCCCCAGCATTTT.

This chain links TRBV7-9 with TRBJ2-7; maybe TRBD2 (5 bases). V dropped 4 bases and J dropped 3 bases, with 22 bases sitting between them. CDR3 length: 17 amino acids. From germline, CDR1 is SEHNR and CDR2 FQNEAQ (reference sequence). The CDR3 DNA reads TGTGCCAGCAGCTCCCTGCCCCATGGCGGGTCCTACTACGAGCAGTACTTC. Protein product: CASSSLPHGGSYYEQYF.